This entry features one T cell receptor beta chain sequence. Its antigen is unknown. Base qualities are not provided; no much larger clone lies one nucleotide away. The roughly 38 donors, aged about 6 to 90 years, were systemically healthy Caucasian individuals from Russia. Each donor gave 8.5 to 10 milliliters of peripheral blood, collected into EDTA-treated Vacutainer tubes. PBMCs were isolated by Ficoll-Paque density-gradient centrifugation, with at least 6 million obtained per sample. Trizol reagent was used to extract total RNA from PBMCs, with at least 6 micrograms per sample. For every donor, an aliquot of PBMCs went through flow cytometry to measure the percentages of naive CD45RAhigh/CD27high T cells. The library was made by 5' RACE. Sequencing instrument: Illumina HiSeq 2500. A second about 7 to 11 cycle PCR used a sample-barcoded 5' primer and a J-beta primer mix. A template-switch 5' adaptor carrying 12 random nucleotides introduced a unique molecular identifier onto each TCR beta cDNA molecule. At least 3 million CDR3-containing paired-end reads were obtained from each sample. The Mint cDNA synthesis kit, primed by a TRBC-specific oligonucleotide, was used to synthesize first-strand cDNA from all RNA. Following uracil-DNA glycosylase treatment, all cDNA underwent a first 18-cycle PCR with the universal primers M1SS and BC2_uni_R. Concerning the study's data processing: For normalization, 1 million high-quality reads, each with a distinct molecular identifier, were randomly selected from each sample. Reads with shared molecular identifiers were discarded instead of being binned into consensus sequences. CDR3 identification, clonotype clustering and error correction used MiTCR with a Q25 quality threshold and the strictest error-elimination algorithm. A nonparametric unseen species model with Euler transformation was used to estimate lower-bound total TCR beta diversity. The public reads were quality trimmed at Q25 with fastp and then assembled into clones with MiXCR by TCRdb, keeping productive beta chains. Each CDR3 protein gets just one entry, which takes the most common genes and DNA from the rows behind it. These V and J calls originate from TCRdb's pipeline instead of the authors' own analysis. In all, the sample holds about 800,000 distinct CDR3 sequences, and 25% of those were seen once. The ten biggest clones cover 3% to 4% of the sample.

The sample is drawn from a study of blood T cells in healthy people across ages (dated by TCRdb to 2015 to 2017). Regarding the research as a whole: Template switching captured roughly one uniquely barcoded TCR beta cDNA molecule per two T cells in model experiments. Age-related changes in TCR beta repertoire diversity were measured in the study by deep sequencing normalized with unique cDNA molecular identifiers. Four age groups were formed from the donors: young (average approximately 15 years), middle-aged (more than 35), aged (62) and long-lived (less than 85). The study analyzed two additional independent replicas of 1 million unique cDNA reads from the same blood draw for two donors, one aged 18 to 29 and one aged 80 or older. Points the paper makes about the study in general: Compared with the aged group, the long-lived group had more naive CD4+ T cells, fewer expanded clones and increased TCR diversity, a pattern suggesting age selection. Donor CMV infection status was unknown, potentially confounding age-related changes in expanded clonotypes. A strong correlation was found between observed TCR beta diversity and the percentage of naive T cells measured by flow cytometry. As age increased, observed TCR beta diversity per million T cells dropped in a roughly linear way, and a significant reduction was already evident by age 40. Total diversity estimates from one million sequenced T cells were considered lower bounds and underestimates. Since profiling was done on bulk unsorted PBMCs, naive and antigen-experienced compartments could not be conclusively compared.

CDR1 and CDR2 (SGHVS, FNYEAQ) derive from the germline V gene. The V end gives up 7 bases and the J end 4 bases, leaving 15 bases in the junction not matched to a gene. Including the terminal cysteine and phenylalanine, the CDR3 comprises 17 residues. The sequence is cut down to CDR3 DNA, 51 bases in frame from base 1. The sample was also linked to a second study, of T cells of mothers and their children. According to the second study: Nine systemically healthy Caucasian individuals served as donors, namely three mothers together with their six children. cDNA synthesis used all of the extracted RNA, with approximately 1.4 ug of RNA in each 15 ul reaction. In the second PCR, sample barcodes and 2-4 random nucleotides were introduced via the M1S primer. More than 9 million TCR beta CDR3 reads were obtained from each mother, and about 3 million reads were obtained from each child. Thymic selection shapes the output of TCR recombination in a similar way in related and unrelated pairs, and inherited differences have a minor effect. Normalized repertoire overlap in related mother-child pairs was always slightly higher than in unrelated mother-child pairs, but the difference was never significant. With a sensitivity of about 100 clones per million clonotypes, no persistent microchimeric T cell clones were detected. In the study, deep NGS was used to compare the TCR beta repertoires of mothers and children, and features distinguishing related mother-child pairs from unrelated individuals were sought. Mothers averaged approximately 41 +/- 4 years of age and children averaged around 10 +/- 4 years. After adapter ligation was performed with NEBNext reagents, the libraries were sequenced on an Illumina HiSeq 2000 with 100+100 nt paired-end reads. To prevent cross-contamination, the mother and child libraries were prepared one month apart and sequenced in separate runs. Between about 500,000 and 2,100,000 distinct TCR beta clonotypes were identified per donor. Naive TCR beta clonotypes were estimated from low-frequency clonotypes matched to each donor's FACS-determined naive share, without sorting.

The specimen sequenced was blood. Rearrangement joined TRBV7-6 to TRBJ2-5, and 10 bases in between align with TRBD1. This TCR came from a boy aged 10-17 years in good health. CDR3 protein: CASTGTGVDGSSETQYF. In nucleotides, the sequence is TGTGCCAGCACCGGGACAGGGGTTGACGGGTCGTCAGAGACCCAGTACTTC. The entire variable domain, with the stretches around the CDR3 drawn from the reference TRBV7-6 and TRBJ2-5 proteins, is GAGVSQSPRYKVTKRGQDVALRCDPISGHVSLYWYRQALGQGPEFLTYFNYEAQQDKSGLPNDRFSAERPEGSISTLTIQRTEQRDSAMYRCASTGTGVDGSSETQYFGPGTRLLVL.